Described below is a single T cell receptor beta chain sequence and its context. What it binds is not known. Profiled with immunoSEQ multiplex PCR; TCRdb holds only in-frame clones, not every one. This table holds around 91,000 clones, around nine tenths found once. This record comes from a study of T cell responses to AZD1222 COVID-19 vaccine. General observations from the study: Elevations in Spike-specific TCR breadth and depth followed administration of two AZD1222 doses. Repertoire collection took place solely once the T cell response had peaked. A mostly white British donor set with more females was recruited, and clonal diversity was possibly underestimated.

Material: peripheral blood, obtained on day 0 of AZD1222 vaccination. The receptor was isolated from an adult in good health.

The chain's CDR3 is CASATGMPGNTIYF. In DNA form, the CDR3 reads TGTGCCAGTGCGACAGGGATGCCTGGAAACACCATATATTTT. V and J are TRBV19 and TRBJ1-3; TRBD1 matches at 7 bases. The CDR3 totals 14 residues. V was clipped by 8 bases and J by 2 bases; unmatched bases: 6. CDR1 is LNHDA, CDR2 SQIVND, per germline (reference sequence). Full variable domain (remainder filled in from reference TRBV19 and TRBJ1-3): DGGITQSPKYLFRKEGQNVTLSCEQNLNHDAMYWYRQDPGQGLRLIYYSQIVNDFQKGDIAEGYSVSREKKESFPLTVTSAQKNPTAFYLCASATGMPGNTIYFGEGSWLTVV.